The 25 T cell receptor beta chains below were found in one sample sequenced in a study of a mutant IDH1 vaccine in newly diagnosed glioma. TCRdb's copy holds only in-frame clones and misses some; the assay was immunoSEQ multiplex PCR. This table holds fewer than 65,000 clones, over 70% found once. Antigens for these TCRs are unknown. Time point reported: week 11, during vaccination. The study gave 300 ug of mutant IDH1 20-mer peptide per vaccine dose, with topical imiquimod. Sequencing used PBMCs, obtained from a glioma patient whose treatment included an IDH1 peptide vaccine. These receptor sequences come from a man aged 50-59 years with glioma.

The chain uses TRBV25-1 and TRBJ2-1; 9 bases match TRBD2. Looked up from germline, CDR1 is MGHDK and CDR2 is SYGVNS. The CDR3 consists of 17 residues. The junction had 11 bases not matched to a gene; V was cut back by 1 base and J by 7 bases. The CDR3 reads CASSEWSAGGPKNEQFF. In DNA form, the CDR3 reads TGTGCCAGCAGTGAATGGAGCGCGGGAGGGCCGAAGAATGAGCAGTTCTTC.

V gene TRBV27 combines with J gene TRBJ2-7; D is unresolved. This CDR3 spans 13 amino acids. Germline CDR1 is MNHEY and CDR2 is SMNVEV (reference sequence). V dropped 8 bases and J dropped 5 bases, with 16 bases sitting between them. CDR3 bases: TGTGCCAGCCGGACGACGGCAACTGACGAGCAGTACTTC. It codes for CASRTTATDEQYF.

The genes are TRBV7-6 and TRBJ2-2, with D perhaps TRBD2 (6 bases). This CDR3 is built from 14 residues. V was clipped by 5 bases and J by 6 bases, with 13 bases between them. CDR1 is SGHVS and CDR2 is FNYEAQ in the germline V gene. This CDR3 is CASSLRTGAGELFF. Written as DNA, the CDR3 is TGTGCCAGCAGCCTACGTACGGGGGCCGGGGAGCTGTTTTTT.

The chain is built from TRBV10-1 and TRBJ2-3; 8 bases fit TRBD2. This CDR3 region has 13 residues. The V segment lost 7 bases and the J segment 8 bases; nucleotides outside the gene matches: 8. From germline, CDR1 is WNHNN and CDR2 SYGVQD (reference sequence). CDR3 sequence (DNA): TGCGCCAGCACCCCAGCGGGAGAGGGTACGCAGTATTTT. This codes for CASTPAGEGTQYF.

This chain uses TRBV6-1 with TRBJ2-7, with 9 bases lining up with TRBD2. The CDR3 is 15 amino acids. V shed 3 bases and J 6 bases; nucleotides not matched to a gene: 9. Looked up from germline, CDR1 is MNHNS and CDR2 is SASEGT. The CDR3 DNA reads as TGTGCCAGCAGTGACGGGGGACTAGCTAGGGGCGAGCAGTACTTC. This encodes CASSDGGLARGEQYF.

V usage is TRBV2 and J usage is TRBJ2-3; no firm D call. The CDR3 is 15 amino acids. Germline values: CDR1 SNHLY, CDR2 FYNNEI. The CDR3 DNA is TGTGCAATTGAACTGGACCCTTCAGGCGCAGATACGCAGTATTTT. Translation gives CAIELDPSGADTQYF.

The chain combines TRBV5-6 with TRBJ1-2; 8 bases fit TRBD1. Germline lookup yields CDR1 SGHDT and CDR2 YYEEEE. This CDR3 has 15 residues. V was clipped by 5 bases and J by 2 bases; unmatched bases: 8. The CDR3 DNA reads TGTGCCAGCAGGCCCCAGGACAGGGTAAACTATGGCTACACCTTC. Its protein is CASRPQDRVNYGYTF.

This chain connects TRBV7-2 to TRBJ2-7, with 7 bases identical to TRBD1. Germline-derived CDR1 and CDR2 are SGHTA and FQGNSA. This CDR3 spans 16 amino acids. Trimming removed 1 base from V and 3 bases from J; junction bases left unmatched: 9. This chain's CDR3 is CASSLGTGEYNYEQYF. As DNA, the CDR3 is TGTGCCAGCAGCTTAGGAACAGGGGAGTATAACTACGAGCAGTACTTC.

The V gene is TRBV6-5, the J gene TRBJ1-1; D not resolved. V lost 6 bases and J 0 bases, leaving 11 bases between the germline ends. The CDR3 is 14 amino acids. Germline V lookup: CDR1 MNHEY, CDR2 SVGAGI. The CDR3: CASSPGDMNTEAFF. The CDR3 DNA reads TGTGCCAGCAGCCCCGGCGATATGAACACTGAAGCTTTCTTT.

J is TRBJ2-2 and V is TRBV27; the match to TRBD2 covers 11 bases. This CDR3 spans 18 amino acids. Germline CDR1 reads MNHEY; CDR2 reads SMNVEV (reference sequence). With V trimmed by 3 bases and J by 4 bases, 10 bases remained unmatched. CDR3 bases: TGTGCCAGCAGTTTGGGGTTAGCGGGAGGGCCATCCACCGGGGAGCTGTTTTTT. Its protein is CASSLGLAGGPSTGELFF.

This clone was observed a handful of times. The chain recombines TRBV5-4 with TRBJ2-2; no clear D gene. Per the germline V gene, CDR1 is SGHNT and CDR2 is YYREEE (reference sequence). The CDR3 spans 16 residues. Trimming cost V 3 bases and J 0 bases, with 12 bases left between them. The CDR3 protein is CASSSVELANTGELFF. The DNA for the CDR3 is TGTGCCAGCAGCTCGGTGGAACTCGCGAACACCGGGGAGCTGTTTTTT.

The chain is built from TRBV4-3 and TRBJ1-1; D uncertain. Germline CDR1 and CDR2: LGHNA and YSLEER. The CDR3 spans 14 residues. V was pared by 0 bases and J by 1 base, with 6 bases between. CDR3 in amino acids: CASSQDHTNTEAFF. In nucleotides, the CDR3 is TGCGCCAGCAGCCAAGATCATACGAACACTGAAGCTTTCTTT.

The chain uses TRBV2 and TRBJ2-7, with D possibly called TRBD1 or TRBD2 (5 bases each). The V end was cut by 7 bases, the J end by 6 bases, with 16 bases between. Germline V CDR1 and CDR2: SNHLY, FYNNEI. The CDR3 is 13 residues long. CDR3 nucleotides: TGTGCCAGCAATCGGGACGCTCTTTCCGAGCAGTACTTC. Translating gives CASNRDALSEQYF. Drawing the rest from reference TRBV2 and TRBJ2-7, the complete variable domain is EPEVTQTPSHQVTQMGQEVILRCVPISNHLYFYWYRQILGQKVEFLVSFYNNEISEKSEIFDDQFSVERPDGSNFTLKIRSTKLEDSAMYFCASNRDALSEQYFGPGTRLTVT.

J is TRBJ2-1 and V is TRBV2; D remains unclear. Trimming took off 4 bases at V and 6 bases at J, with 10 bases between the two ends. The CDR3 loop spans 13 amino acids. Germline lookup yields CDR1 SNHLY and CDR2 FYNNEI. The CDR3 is CASSGTDLNEQFF. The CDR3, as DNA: TGTGCCAGCAGTGGTACAGACCTCAATGAGCAGTTCTTC. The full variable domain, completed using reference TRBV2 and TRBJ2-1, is EPEVTQTPSHQVTQMGQEVILRCVPISNHLYFYWYRQILGQKVEFLVSFYNNEISEKSEIFDDQFSVERPDGSNFTLKIRSTKLEDSAMYFCASSGTDLNEQFFGPGTRLTVL.

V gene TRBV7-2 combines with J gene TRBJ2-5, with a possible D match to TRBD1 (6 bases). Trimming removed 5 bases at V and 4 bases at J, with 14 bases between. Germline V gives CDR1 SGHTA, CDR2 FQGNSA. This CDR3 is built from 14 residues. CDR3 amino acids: CASSPQGGGETQYF. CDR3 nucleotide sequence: TGTGCCAGCAGCCCTCAAGGGGGTGGAGAGACCCAGTACTTC.

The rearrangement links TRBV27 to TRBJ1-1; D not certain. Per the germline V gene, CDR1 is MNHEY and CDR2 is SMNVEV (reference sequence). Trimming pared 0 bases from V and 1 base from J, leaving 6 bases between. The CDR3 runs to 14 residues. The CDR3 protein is CASSLSRRNTEAFF. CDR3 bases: TGTGCCAGCAGTTTATCCCGGAGGAACACTGAAGCTTTCTTT.

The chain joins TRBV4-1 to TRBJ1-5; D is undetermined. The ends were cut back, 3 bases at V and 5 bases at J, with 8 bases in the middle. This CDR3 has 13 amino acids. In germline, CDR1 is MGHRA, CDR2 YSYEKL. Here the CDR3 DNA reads TGCGCCAGCAGCCAGCAGCGGGATCAGCCCCAGCATTTT. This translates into CASSQQRDQPQHF.

The CDR3 DNA reads as TGTGCCTGGAGTGTCGACAGGGCTCAGCCCCAGCATTTT. Its protein is CAWSVDRAQPQHF. The rearrangement uses TRBV30 and TRBJ1-5; TRBD1 matches 7 bases. Germline V gene sequence: CDR1 GTSNPN, CDR2 SVGIG (reference sequence). The CDR3 spans 13 residues. Unmatched junction bases numbered 2, after V lost 0 bases and J lost 6 bases.

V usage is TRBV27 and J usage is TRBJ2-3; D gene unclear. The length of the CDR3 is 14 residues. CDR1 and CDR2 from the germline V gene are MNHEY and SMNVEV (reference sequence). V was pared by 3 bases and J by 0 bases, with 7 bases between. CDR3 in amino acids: CASSFFGSTDTQYF. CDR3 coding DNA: TGTGCCAGCAGTTTCTTCGGGAGCACAGATACGCAGTATTTT.

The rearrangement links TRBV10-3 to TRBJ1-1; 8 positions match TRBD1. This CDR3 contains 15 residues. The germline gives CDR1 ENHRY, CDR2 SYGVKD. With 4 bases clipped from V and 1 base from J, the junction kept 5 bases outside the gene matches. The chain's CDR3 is CAISVGTGRNTEAFF. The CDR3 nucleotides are TGTGCCATCAGTGTTGGGACAGGTAGGAACACTGAAGCTTTCTTT.

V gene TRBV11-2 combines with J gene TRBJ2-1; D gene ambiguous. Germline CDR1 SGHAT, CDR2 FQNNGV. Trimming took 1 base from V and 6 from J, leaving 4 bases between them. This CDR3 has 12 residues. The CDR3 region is CASSLGVNEQFF. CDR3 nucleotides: TGTGCCAGCAGCTTAGGGGTCAATGAGCAGTTCTTC.

The CDR3 nucleotides are TGTGCCAGCAGTGAAGGACCCGGCTATGGCTACACCTTC. Protein sequence: CASSEGPGYGYTF. The rearrangement links TRBV2 to TRBJ1-2; no reliable D call. The CDR3 length is 13 residues. The ends were cut back, 1 base at V and 4 bases at J, with 7 bases in the middle. CDR1 and CDR2 (germline): SNHLY, FYNNEI. Full variable domain (missing parts from reference TRBV2 and TRBJ1-2): EPEVTQTPSHQVTQMGQEVILRCVPISNHLYFYWYRQILGQKVEFLVSFYNNEISEKSEIFDDQFSVERPDGSNFTLKIRSTKLEDSAMYFCASSEGPGYGYTFGSGTRLTVV.

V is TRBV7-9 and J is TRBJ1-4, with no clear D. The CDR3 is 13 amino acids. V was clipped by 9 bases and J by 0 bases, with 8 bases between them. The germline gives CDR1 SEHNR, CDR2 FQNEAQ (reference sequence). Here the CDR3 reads CASTSATNEKLFF. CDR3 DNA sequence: TGTGCCAGTACATCTGCAACTAATGAAAAACTGTTTTTT. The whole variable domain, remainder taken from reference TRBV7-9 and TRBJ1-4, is DTGVSQNPRHKITKRGQNVTFRCDPISEHNRLYWYRQTLGQGPEFLTYFQNEAQLEKSRLLSDRFSAERPKGSFSTLEIQRTEQGDSAMYLCASTSATNEKLFFGSGTQLSVL.

The CDR3 sequence: CASSWDTNTEAFF. Here the CDR3 DNA reads TGTGCCAGCAGTTGGGACACAAACACTGAAGCTTTCTTT. The chain couples TRBV7-9 to TRBJ1-1; perhaps TRBD1 as D (6 bases). CDR1 is SEHNR and CDR2 is FQNEAQ in the germline V gene (reference sequence). Trimming cost V 6 bases and J 2 bases, with 10 bases left between them. The CDR3 covers 13 residues.

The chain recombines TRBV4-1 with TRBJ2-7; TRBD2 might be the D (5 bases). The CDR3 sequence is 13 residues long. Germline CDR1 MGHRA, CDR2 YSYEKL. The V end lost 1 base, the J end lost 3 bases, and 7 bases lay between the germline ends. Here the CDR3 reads CASSQAGNYEQYF. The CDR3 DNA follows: TGCGCCAGCAGCCAAGCGGGAAACTACGAGCAGTACTTC.